The 16 T cell receptor beta chains below were found in one sample sequenced in a study of CD8+ T cells in alopecia areata. Sequencing used cDNA as its template, made by extracting RNA and reverse transcribing it. TCRdb keeps only in-frame clones here, not all; method: immunoSEQ multiplex PCR. The sample has about 180,000 clones; approximately 50% are singletons. As to treatment: oral pan-JAK inhibitor, 5-10 mg twice daily. Sequencing was performed on CD8+ T cells sorted from blood, taken around week 54, from a patient treated with tofacitinib. The receptors shown here come from a human donor with alopecia areata.

V is TRBV4-1 and J is TRBJ2-7; D is uncertain. This CDR3 comprises 13 residues. Germline CDR1 reads MGHRA; CDR2 reads YSYEKL. Between the trimmed V and J ends, which lost 4 bases and 4 bases, there was a span of 11 bases. The CDR3 loop is CASSPGIGYEQYF. The CDR3 DNA sequence: TGCGCCAGCAGCCCTGGGATTGGGTACGAGCAGTACTTC.

This clone was detected only a few times. Here the CDR3 reads CASSLPLAGNEQFF. The CDR3 nucleotides read TGTGCCAGCAGCTTACCACTAGCGGGGAATGAGCAGTTCTTC. The chain links TRBV7-6 to TRBJ2-1; 10 bases are shared with TRBD2. Germline lookup yields CDR1 SGHVS and CDR2 FNYEAQ. V dropped 2 bases and J dropped 7; count of bases not matched to a gene: 2. The CDR3 extends over 14 amino acids.

This clone was detected a few times. The genes are TRBV23-1 and TRBJ1-6; a possible D gene is TRBD1 (6 bases). TRBV23-1 carries the ORF label, with uncertain function. V lost 2 bases to trimming and J lost 5 bases, with 19 bases between them. This CDR3 contains 18 residues. CDR3 DNA: TGCGCCAGCAGTCAAACTCGGCAGGGGTTGACTAATAATTCACCCCTCCACTTT. It codes for CASSQTRQGLTNNSPLHF.

V usage is TRBV30 and J usage is TRBJ1-5, with a tentative D call TRBD1 (6 bases). The CDR3 is made up of 15 amino acids. Germline values: CDR1 GTSNPN, CDR2 SVGIG (reference sequence). The V and J ends lost 3 bases and 1 base respectively, with 13 bases between them. The CDR3 spells CAWSVPGQSNQPQHF. CDR3 in DNA: TGTGCCTGGAGCGTTCCTGGACAGAGCAATCAGCCCCAGCATTTT.

V and J are TRBV7-2 and TRBJ1-5; D remains ambiguous. V was cut by 8 bases and J by 12 bases, with 11 bases left in between. Germline CDR1 and CDR2: SGHTA and FQGNSA. The CDR3 runs to 10 residues. CDR3 sequence: CASPCPGQHF. In DNA form, the CDR3 reads TGTGCCAGCCCCTGTCCGGGCCAGCATTTT.

This chain joins TRBV7-2 and TRBJ1-2, with D tentatively TRBD1 (5 bases). Trimming pared 5 bases from V and 6 bases from J, leaving 16 bases between. This CDR3 is built from 14 residues. The germline V gene encodes CDR1 SGHTA and CDR2 FQGNSA. The CDR3, as DNA: TGTGCCAGCAGCCACTTATCCATAGGGGATGGCTACACCTTC. The encoded protein is CASSHLSIGDGYTF.

This clone was picked up one time. V and J are TRBV6-5 and TRBJ2-1; no reliable D call. The V gene lost 4 bases and the J gene lost 5 bases, with 15 bases spanning the gap. The CDR3 length is 15 residues. Germline-derived CDR1 and CDR2 are MNHEY and SVGAGI. The CDR3 sequence is CASSWDRADDNEQFF. DNA for the CDR3: TGTGCCAGCAGTTGGGATAGGGCGGACGACAATGAGCAGTTCTTC.

This rearrangement joins TRBV6-6 to TRBJ1-6; 8 bases map to TRBD1. Germline V gene data show CDR1 as MNHNY and CDR2 as SVGAGI (reference sequence). The V segment lost 8 bases and the J segment 13 bases; nucleotides outside the gene matches: 4. The CDR3 covers 11 residues. The CDR3 spells CASGRDRPLHF. For the CDR3, the DNA is TGTGCCAGCGGAAGGGACAGGCCCCTCCACTTT.

J is TRBJ2-1 and V is TRBV30, with TRBD2 identical over 8 bases. The germline V gene encodes CDR1 GTSNPN and CDR2 SVGIG (reference sequence). The CDR3 consists of 17 residues. Trimming removed 0 bases from V and 6 bases from J; junction bases left unmatched: 13. The CDR3 bases are TGTGCCTGGAGTGTGGAAAGCGGGGGAAGAGCGGGCAATGAGCAGTTCTTC. Translation: CAWSVESGGRAGNEQFF.

This clone was seen a handful of times. The V and J genes are TRBV15 and TRBJ2-2; 7 nucleotides agree with TRBD1. This CDR3 contains 16 residues. V gave up 0 bases and J gave up 1 base; unmatched junction bases: 2. Germline CDR1 and CDR2: LNHNV and YYDKDF (reference sequence). CDR3 sequence (DNA): TGTGCCACCAGCAGAGATAGGACAGGGAACACCGGGGAGCTGTTTTTT. Residues: CATSRDRTGNTGELFF.

The V gene is TRBV25-1, the J gene TRBJ2-7; 7 bases line up with TRBD1. The CDR3 has 14 residues. Germline V gives CDR1 MGHDK, CDR2 SYGVNS. The ends lost 4 bases at V and 2 bases at J; junction bases unmatched: 5. The CDR3, as DNA: TGTGCCAGCAGTGTCGCCGGGACAGCCTACGAGCAGTACTTC. Protein: CASSVAGTAYEQYF.

The V gene is TRBV6-5, the J gene TRBJ2-7, with 7 bases lining up with TRBD1. The CDR3 loop spans 14 amino acids. In germline, CDR1 is MNHEY, CDR2 SVGAGI. V lost 6 bases to trimming and J lost 6 bases; unmatched junction nucleotides: 11. CDR3 sequence (DNA): TGTGCCAGCAGACTGGGACAGCCGGGTTTCGAGCAGTACTTC. This gives the protein CASRLGQPGFEQYF.

The chain links TRBV29-1 to TRBJ2-7; TRBD1 might be the D (5 bases). This CDR3 spans 11 amino acids. V dropped 7 bases and J dropped 2 bases, with 9 bases sitting between them. CDR1 and CDR2 from the germline V gene are SQVTM and ANQGSEA. Written as DNA, the CDR3 is TGCAGCGCTTCGGACACCTACGAGCAGTACTTC. As protein: CSASDTYEQYF.

This chain joins TRBV11-2 and TRBJ2-5, with D maybe TRBD2 (7 bases). Per the germline V gene, CDR1 is SGHAT and CDR2 is FQNNGV. V was shortened by 0 bases and J by 5 bases, with 16 bases between the two germline ends. CDR3 size: 16 residues. In DNA form, the CDR3 reads TGTGCCAGCAGCTTAGATTCGAGGGGGACTAAGGAGACCCAGTACTTC. Its protein is CASSLDSRGTKETQYF. Full variable domain (remainder filled in from reference TRBV11-2 and TRBJ2-5): EAGVAQSPRYKIIEKRQSVAFWCNPISGHATLYWYQQILGQGPKLLIQFQNNGVVDDSQLPKDRFSAERLKGVDSTLKIQPAKLEDSAVYLCASSLDSRGTKETQYFGPGTRLLVL.

This clone was counted only a few times. This chain uses TRBV11-2 with TRBJ1-5; D is uncertain. The CDR3 is 12 amino acids. V was trimmed by 0 bases and J by 6 bases, leaving 3 bases between them. Germline V gene sequence: CDR1 SGHAT, CDR2 FQNNGV. The CDR3 spells CASSLEGQPQHF. CDR3 nucleotides: TGTGCCAGCAGCTTAGAGGGTCAGCCCCAGCATTTT.

On this clone itself: Other DNA sequences in this sample translate to the same CDR3. V and J are TRBV6-5 and TRBJ2-5, with a possible D match to TRBD2 (6 bases). The V end lost 0 bases, the J end lost 2 bases, and 10 bases lay between the germline ends. Germline CDR1 is MNHEY and CDR2 is SVGAGI. The CDR3 spans 15 residues. CDR3 amino acids: CASSYSNGGQETQYF. In nucleotides, the CDR3 is TGTGCCAGCAGTTACTCGAACGGGGGACAAGAGACCCAGTACTTC.